This T cell receptor (beta chain) was found in a study of blood T cells in healthy people across ages. CDR3 size: 13 residues. Deletions cut 4 bases from V and 6 bases from J, with 11 bases between. Germline-derived CDR1 and CDR2 are MNHNS and SASEGT. This clonotype has only a few counts. Antigen specificity is unknown. Donors were systemically healthy Caucasian individuals from Russia aged about 6 to 95 years. A second 7 to 11 cycle PCR used barcoded and J-beta primers. Each cDNA molecule was tagged by a template-switch adaptor that had 12 random nucleotides. TCRdb itself ran the 5' RACE reads through MiXCR, one entry per CDR3 protein. The table includes under 850,000 distinct CDR3 sequences, roughly 34% detected once. The study's findings and limits: Naive T cell percentage by flow cytometry tracked strongly with beta diversity. For the donors, CMV status was unknown and possibly confounded expanded clonotype changes.

The chain carries TRBV6-1 and TRBJ2-3; D ambiguous. The receptor was isolated from a man between 18 and 35 years old in good health. The sample consisted of blood. This CDR3 is CASSGARADTQYF. The CDR3 DNA reads as TGTGCCAGCAGTGGTGCCCGGGCGGATACGCAGTATTTT.